Listed here are 16 T cell receptor beta chains from one sample, sequenced in a study of blood T cells in healthy people across ages. It was with a sample-barcoded 5' primer and a J-beta primer mix that a second PCR of roughly 7 to 12 cycles was run. MiXCR was run by TCRdb on the 5' RACE reads, yielding one entry per CDR3 protein. The repertoire holds some 920,000 distinct CDR3 sequences, 45% to 60% seen once, with over 20% in the top ten. Sequencing was done on a sample of blood. The receptors were gathered from a woman aged 55-70 years in good health.

The chain links TRBV29-1 to TRBJ2-7, with D perhaps being TRBD1 or TRBD2 (6 bases each). CDR1 and CDR2 (germline): SQVTM, ANQGSEA. The CDR3 is made up of 12 amino acids. The V gene lost 7 bases and the J gene lost 4 bases, with 14 bases spanning the gap. CDR3 residues: CSALEGGYEQYF. The CDR3, as DNA: TGCAGCGCCCTTGAGGGGGGTTACGAGCAGTACTTC.

This chain connects TRBV5-1 to TRBJ2-1; 10 bases map to TRBD2. Germline loops: CDR1 SGHRS, CDR2 YFSETQ. This CDR3 contains 17 residues. After removal of 0 bases from V and 8 bases from J, the junction contained 11 bases not matched to a gene. The CDR3 reads CASSLAGALAGNHEQFF. DNA of the CDR3: TGCGCCAGCAGCTTGGCCGGGGCACTAGCGGGAAACCATGAGCAGTTCTTC.

V gene TRBV10-3 combines with J gene TRBJ2-7; D unclear. Germline lookup yields CDR1 ENHRY and CDR2 SYGVKD. V lost 0 bases, J lost 1 base, and 10 bases lay in between. The CDR3 runs to 15 residues. The DNA for the CDR3 is TGTGCCATCAGTGAGTCGATAGAGCAATCCTACGAGCAGTACTTC. It specifies CAISESIEQSYEQYF.

The V call is TRBV7-9, the J call TRBJ1-1; D is ambiguous. The germline gives CDR1 SEHNR, CDR2 FQNEAQ (reference sequence). CDR3 length: 16 residues. The V end lost 4 bases, the J end lost 4 bases, and 19 bases lay between the germline ends. CDR3: CASSSPGREGGTEAFF. Here the CDR3 DNA reads TGTGCCAGCAGCTCACCAGGCCGGGAGGGAGGCACTGAAGCTTTCTTT. Full variable domain (missing parts from reference TRBV7-9 and TRBJ1-1): DTGVSQNPRHKITKRGQNVTFRCDPISEHNRLYWYRQTLGQGPEFLTYFQNEAQLEKSRLLSDRFSAERPKGSFSTLEIQRTEQGDSAMYLCASSSPGREGGTEAFFGQGTRLTVV.

The genes are TRBV3-1 and TRBJ2-3; TRBD2 aligns across 7 bases. This CDR3 is built from 18 residues. From germline, CDR1 is LGHDT and CDR2 YNNKEL (reference sequence). J was trimmed by 6 bases and V by 1 base; bases with no gene match: 16. CDR3 loop: CASSQARTQRDPRDTQYF. CDR3 sequence (DNA): TGTGCCAGCAGCCAAGCTAGAACACAGCGGGACCCGAGGGATACGCAGTATTTT.

The CDR3 sequence: CASSLGTSGRRTQYF. Here the CDR3 DNA reads TGTGCCAGCAGTTTAGGGACTAGCGGGAGACGGACCCAGTACTTC. The chain recombines TRBV12-3 or TRBV12-4 with TRBJ2-7; 13 bases line up with TRBD2. The DNA end is a closer match to TRBJ2-5, so the J assignment may be wrong. This CDR3 is built from 15 residues.

This clonotype was recorded a few times. This sequence joins TRBV7-9 and TRBJ2-5; D remains ambiguous. The CDR3 is 12 residues long. V lost 1 base, J lost 11 bases, and 11 bases lay in between. Germline V lookup: CDR1 SEHNR, CDR2 FQNEAQ (reference sequence). The DNA for the CDR3 is TGTGCCAGCAGCTTAGATCAATCACAGCAGTACTTC. Its translation is CASSLDQSQQYF.

The chain links TRBV6-5 to TRBJ2-1; 7 nucleotides line up with TRBD2. The CDR3 consists of 16 residues. The germline CDR1 and CDR2 sequences are MNHEY and SVGAGI. Trimming removed 7 bases from V and 6 bases from J; junction bases left unmatched: 15. CDR3: CASNALAGIRGNEQFF. In DNA, the CDR3 is TGTGCCAGCAACGCCTTAGCGGGCATAAGGGGCAATGAGCAGTTCTTC.

CDR3 region: CASSPNPGITDTQYF. CDR3 in DNA: TGTGCCAGCAGCCCTAATCCCGGGATTACAGATACGCAGTATTTT. This chain connects TRBV12-3 or TRBV12-4 to TRBJ2-3; tentative D call: TRBD2 (5 bases). V was clipped by 6 bases and J by 3 bases, with 16 bases between them. The CDR3 has 15 amino acids.

This clonotype occurred a few times. The chain combines TRBV12-3 or TRBV12-4 with TRBJ2-5, with D tentatively TRBD1 (6 bases). The CDR3 loop spans 13 amino acids. V was pared by 1 base and J by 5 bases, with 8 bases between. The CDR3 here is CASSLGTVETQYF. CDR3 coding DNA: TGTGCCAGCAGTTTAGGGACAGTGGAGACCCAGTACTTC.

V usage is TRBV29-1 and J usage is TRBJ2-2; the D gene is possibly TRBD1 (5 bases). This CDR3 region has 12 residues. Germline V gene sequence: CDR1 SQVTM, CDR2 ANQGSEA. Trimming removed 8 bases at V and 0 bases at J, with 7 bases between. The CDR3 sequence is CSRGPNTGELFF. The CDR3 nucleotides read TGCAGCAGGGGTCCGAACACCGGGGAGCTGTTTTTT.

The genes are TRBV13 and TRBJ2-1; D is ambiguous. V was pared by 6 bases and J by 0 bases, with 15 bases between. The CDR3 sequence is 16 residues long. CDR1 PRHDT and CDR2 FYEKMQ come from the germline V gene (reference sequence). The CDR3 nucleotides read TGTGCCAGCAGGCCTTCCCCGGGTGGCTCCTACAATGAGCAGTTCTTC. Its protein is CASRPSPGGSYNEQFF. Full variable domain (remainder filled in from reference TRBV13 and TRBJ2-1): AAGVIQSPRHLIKEKRETATLKCYPIPRHDTVYWYQQGPGQDPQFLISFYEKMQSDKGSIPDRFSAQQFSDYHSELNMSSLELGDSALYFCASRPSPGGSYNEQFFGPGTRLTVL.

This sequence joins TRBV20-1 and TRBJ2-3, with D perhaps assigned TRBD1 or TRBD2 (5 bases each). CDR1 DFQATT and CDR2 SNEGSKA come from the germline V gene (reference sequence). This CDR3 spans 14 amino acids. Deletions cut 3 bases from V and 2 bases from J, with 12 bases between. The CDR3 spells CSASWDQNTDTQYF. The CDR3 DNA sequence: TGCAGTGCTAGTTGGGACCAAAACACAGATACGCAGTATTTT.

The rearrangement links TRBV10-2 to TRBJ1-2; D unresolved. From germline, CDR1 is WSHSY and CDR2 SAAADI. This CDR3 region has 15 residues. With 5 bases removed from V and 6 bases from J, the gap between germline ends came to 19 bases. CDR3 residues: CASSPSSWTADGYTF. The CDR3 DNA reads TGCGCCAGCAGTCCCTCCTCTTGGACGGCCGATGGCTACACCTTC.

The chain joins TRBV27 to TRBJ1-4; perhaps TRBD1 as D (6 bases). Germline V gene sequence: CDR1 MNHEY, CDR2 SMNVEV (reference sequence). The CDR3 sequence is 14 residues long. The V end was cut by 8 bases, the J end by 4 bases, with 14 bases between. CDR3 residues: CASRRGQLNEKLFF. CDR3 bases: TGTGCCAGCCGCAGGGGCCAGCTTAATGAAAAACTGTTTTTT. Full variable domain (rest looked up from reference TRBV27 and TRBJ1-4): EAQVTQNPRYLITVTGKKLTVTCSQNMNHEYMSWYRQDPGLGLRQIYYSMNVEVTDKGDVPEGYKVSRKEKRNFPLILESPSPNQTSLYFCASRRGQLNEKLFFGSGTQLSVL.

The chain is built from TRBV28 and TRBJ2-1; 9 bases are a match to TRBD2. CDR1 and CDR2 from the germline V gene are MDHEN and SYDVKM. The length of the CDR3 is 17 residues. V was pared by 5 bases and J by 6 bases, with 14 bases of the junction left unmatched. This CDR3 is CASSLSSGTEYCNEQFF. The CDR3, as DNA: TGTGCCAGCAGTCTGTCTAGCGGGACCGAATACTGCAATGAGCAGTTCTTC.